The 5 T cell receptor beta chains in this list originate from one sample, sequenced in a study of cytotoxic CD8 clonotypes in ibrutinib-treated CLL. Generated by immunoSEQ multiplex PCR, the TCRdb table keeps only in-frame clones and is missing some. Of 55,000 to 60,000 clones in the sample, roughly 49% are singletons; the top ten hold under 30%. The sample consisted of PBMCs, taken at disease progression, from a patient treated with ibrutinib. All receptors derive from a human donor with chronic lymphocytic leukemia.

This clone was seen a few times. V and J are TRBV7-2 and TRBJ1-5; D is ambiguous. Trimming left V 4 bases short and J 4 bases short, with 8 bases between. The germline gives CDR1 SGHTA, CDR2 FQGNSA. CDR3 length: 13 residues. CDR3 in DNA: TGTGCCAGCAGCTCGCAAGGGAATCAGCCCCAGCATTTT. Translation gives CASSSQGNQPQHF.

This clone was seen a few times. The chain is built from TRBV28 and TRBJ2-7, with a weak D call TRBD2 (5 bases). Germline V gene data show CDR1 as MDHEN and CDR2 as SYDVKM. The CDR3 is 14 amino acids. V lost 6 bases and J 3 bases, leaving 15 bases between the germline ends. The CDR3, as DNA: TGTGCCAGCAGCCAGGTCGGGGTGATCTACGAGCAGTACTTC. Translated, it gives CASSQVGVIYEQYF.

This clone was seen a few times. The gene calls are TRBV9 and TRBJ2-2; maybe TRBD2 (6 bases). Germline lookup yields CDR1 SGDLS and CDR2 YYNGEE. V lost 4 bases, J lost 4 bases, and 14 bases lay in between. This CDR3 has 15 amino acids. The CDR3 spells CASSNGLGGTGELFF. Written as DNA, the CDR3 is TGTGCCAGCAGCAACGGACTGGGGGGCACCGGGGAGCTGTTTTTT. Supplemented by reference TRBV9 and TRBJ2-2, the full variable domain reads DSGVTQTPKHLITATGQRVTLRCSPRSGDLSVYWYQQSLDQGLQFLIQYYNGEERAKGNILERFSAQQFPDLHSELNLSSLELGDSALYFCASSNGLGGTGELFFGEGSRLTVL.

The V call is TRBV7-2, the J call TRBJ2-1; D gene ambiguous. CDR3 length: 15 amino acids. Germline V gene sequence: CDR1 SGHTA, CDR2 FQGNSA. Trimming left V 5 bases short and J 1 base short, with 12 bases between. CDR3: CASSPDLASYNEQFF. In nucleotides, the CDR3 is TGTGCCAGCAGCCCCGACTTGGCGTCCTACAATGAGCAGTTCTTC.

The rearrangement joins TRBV27 to TRBJ2-7; 8 positions match TRBD1. The V and J ends lost 6 bases and 6 bases, in that order; junction bases with no gene match: 1. The CDR3 runs to 11 residues. Germline CDR1 and CDR2: MNHEY and SMNVEV (reference sequence). The CDR3, as DNA: TGTGCCAGCAGCACAGGGGGCGAGCAGTACTTC. It translates to CASSTGGEQYF.